The 8 T cell receptor beta chains below all came from one sample that was sequenced in a study of cytomegalovirus exposure and HLA in healthy donors. The assay was immunoSEQ multiplex PCR, and TCRdb's table has in-frame clones only and misses some. Altogether fewer than 120,000 clones are present, roughly 88% being singletons, with the ten largest covering about 1.5%. Sequenced material: PBMCs. Receptor source: a woman younger than 45 in good health and CMV-seropositive.

V is TRBV19 and J is TRBJ1-5; D call uncertain. The germline V gene encodes CDR1 LNHDA and CDR2 SQIVND (reference sequence). CDR3 length equals 14 residues. The V gene lost 1 base and the J gene lost 7 bases, with 11 bases spanning the gap. In nucleotides, the CDR3 is TGTGCCAGTAGTATAGTGGCCGGGATCCAGCCCCAGCATTTT. This translates into CASSIVAGIQPQHF.

The chain carries TRBV5-6 and TRBJ2-7, with D perhaps TRBD1 (5 bases). Trimming left V 0 bases short and J 4 bases short, with 8 bases between. There are 13 residues in the CDR3. The germline gives CDR1 SGHDT, CDR2 YYEEEE. The CDR3 sequence: CASSLGGGYEQYF. As DNA, the CDR3 is TGTGCCAGCAGCTTGGGGGGCGGTTACGAGCAGTACTTC.

The rearrangement joins TRBV13 to TRBJ2-1, with D tentatively TRBD1 (6 bases). With 4 bases removed from V and 6 bases from J, the gap between germline ends came to 16 bases. Germline loops: CDR1 PRHDT, CDR2 FYEKMQ (reference sequence). The CDR3 consists of 15 residues. This chain's CDR3 is CASSSLTGGGNEQFF. The CDR3 coding sequence is TGTGCCAGCAGCTCCCTGACAGGTGGGGGCAATGAGCAGTTCTTC.

V gene TRBV14 combines with J gene TRBJ2-1, with 10 bases aligning to TRBD2. This CDR3 has 14 residues. Losses at the gene ends were 8 bases for V and 5 bases for J; bases not matched to a gene: 6. Germline V CDR1 and CDR2: SGHDN, FVKESK. The DNA of the CDR3 is TGTGCCAGCTCAATAGCGGGGGGCCACAATGAGCAGTTCTTC. This sequence encodes CASSIAGGHNEQFF.

The chain joins TRBV6-1 to TRBJ1-2; TRBD1 matches 10 bases. Losses at the gene ends were 2 bases for V and 7 bases for J; bases not matched to a gene: 7. This CDR3 is built from 15 residues. Per germline, CDR1 MNHNS and CDR2 SASEGT. CDR3 nucleotides: TGTGCCAGCAGTGAACCCCGACAGGGGGCAGGTGGCTACACCTTC. Its protein is CASSEPRQGAGGYTF.

The chain combines TRBV29-1 with TRBJ2-3; 7 positions agree with TRBD1. Germline values: CDR1 SQVTM, CDR2 ANQGSEA. This CDR3 is 12 amino acids long. Trimming cost V 5 bases and J 4 bases; bases outside gene matches: 3. The CDR3: CSVRQGPDTQYF. Here the CDR3 DNA reads TGCAGCGTTCGACAGGGCCCAGATACGCAGTATTTT.

The chain recombines TRBV15 with TRBJ1-5, with a possible D match to TRBD1 (6 bases). CDR1 is LNHNV, CDR2 YYDKDF, per germline (reference sequence). V was clipped by 0 bases and J by 6 bases, with 15 bases between them. The CDR3 totals 16 residues. The CDR3 loop reads CATSRDLRDMGQPQHF. CDR3 in DNA: TGTGCCACCAGCAGAGATCTAAGGGACATGGGTCAGCCCCAGCATTTT. Combining the CDR3 with reference TRBV15 and TRBJ1-5 gives the whole variable domain DAMVIQNPRYQVTQFGKPVTLSCSQTLNHNVMYWYQQKSSQAPKLLFHYYDKDFNNEADTPDNFQSRRPNTSFCFLDIRSPGLGDTAMYLCATSRDLRDMGQPQHFGDGTRLSIL.

The CDR3 spells CASSLGRGPGSYEQYF. The CDR3 nucleotides are TGTGCCAGCAGCCTCGGAAGGGGGCCTGGCTCCTACGAGCAGTACTTC. The chain recombines TRBV28 with TRBJ2-7; TRBD1 agrees at 7 bases. Trimming at V came to 6 bases and at J to 0 bases, leaving 11 bases not matched to a gene. Germline CDR1 MDHEN, CDR2 SYDVKM. The CDR3 consists of 16 residues. Variable domain in full (rest from reference TRBV28 and TRBJ2-7): DVKVTQSSRYLVKRTGEKVFLECVQDMDHENMFWYRQDPGLGLRLIYFSYDVKMKEKGDIPEGYSVSREKKERFSLILESASTNQTSMYLCASSLGRGPGSYEQYFGPGTRLTVT.